These 6 T cell receptor beta chains share one sample of origin, sequenced in a study of Ad26.COV2.S vaccination and SARS-CoV-2 variants. This table comes from immunoSEQ multiplex PCR, and its TCRdb copy is limited to in-frame clones, with some not included. The repertoire holds about 320,000 clones, approximately 87% seen once, with about 5.4% in the top ten. Treatment here: around 19 received Ad26.COV2.S at low or high dose, single or two shots; roughly five received placebo; per-sample allocation not given. Day 63 after the first vaccine or placebo injection was the time point for sampling. Here the sequenced sample was peripheral blood, taken in a trial of Ad26.COV2.S vaccine versus placebo. The source of these receptors is a person between 18 and 65 years old who received the Ad26.COV2.S COVID-19 vaccine or a placebo.

Many counts were recorded for this clone. The rearrangement uses TRBV5-1 and TRBJ2-5; D not resolved. The CDR3 extends over 14 amino acids. CDR1 and CDR2 from the germline V gene are SGHRS and YFSETQ. Trimming took 1 base from V and 4 from J, leaving 11 bases between them. As DNA, the CDR3 is TGCGCCAGCAGCTTGAAGGGATTTGGAGAGACCCAGTACTTC. Encoded protein: CASSLKGFGETQYF.

V and J are TRBV5-6 and TRBJ1-1; D not certain. Germline V gene lookup returns CDR1 SGHDT and CDR2 YYEEEE. The V end was cut by 2 bases, the J end by 0 bases, with 14 bases between. The CDR3 is 16 amino acids. The CDR3 here is CASSLGFAGLNTEAFF. DNA for the CDR3: TGTGCCAGCAGCTTAGGGTTCGCAGGCCTGAACACTGAAGCTTTCTTT.

This chain joins TRBV6-5 and TRBJ2-5, with D hard to call. The CDR3 is 12 residues long. The V end lost 6 bases, the J end lost 5 bases, and 10 bases lay between the germline ends. Germline assignment: CDR1 MNHEY and CDR2 SVGAGI. The CDR3 reads CASSNAGETQYF. CDR3 DNA sequence: TGTGCCAGCAGCAACGCCGGTGAGACCCAGTACTTC.

The chain uses TRBV6-1 and TRBJ2-3, with D possibly TRBD1 on 6 matching bases. Trimming removed 2 bases at V and 14 bases at J, with 14 bases between. Germline V lookup: CDR1 MNHNS, CDR2 SASEGT. The CDR3 extends over 12 amino acids. CDR3: CASSENRDTTYF. CDR3 DNA: TGTGCCAGCAGTGAAAACAGGGACACCACGTATTTT.

The V and J genes are TRBV19 and TRBJ2-2, with a tentative D call TRBD1 (6 bases). Germline assignment: CDR1 LNHDA and CDR2 SQIVND (reference sequence). Trimming took off 3 bases at V and 5 bases at J, with 16 bases between the two ends. CDR3 size: 16 residues. CDR3 nucleotides: TGTGCCAGTAGTATTGGGCTGGGGGCCAGGACCGGGGAGCTGTTTTTT. It encodes CASSIGLGARTGELFF.

The CDR3 is CASSLERGMVNQPQHF. CDR3 in DNA: TGTGCCAGCAGCTTAGAGAGGGGCATGGTGAATCAGCCCCAGCATTTT. The gene calls are TRBV7-9 and TRBJ1-5; D might be TRBD1 (5 bases). The CDR3 spans 16 residues. Germline values: CDR1 SEHNR, CDR2 FQNEAQ (reference sequence). The V end was cut by 1 base, the J end by 4 bases, with 14 bases between.